This T cell receptor (beta chain) emerged from a study of cytomegalovirus exposure and HLA in healthy donors (dated by TCRdb to about 2017). For the wider study: According to an earlier analysis of a few hundred of the donors, some 180 million T cells yielded over 100 million unique TCR beta sequences and 250 to 350 Gb of sequence data. Approximately 330 gigabases of sequencing data and 70 million to 95 million unique TCR sequences made up an early release that covered several hundred HLA-typed donors. Of the 398 genotyped donors, over 70% fell in the genetic ancestry cluster associated with self-reported Caucasian donors. The aim of the study was to test whether cataloging public T cell receptors could identify signatures of past pathogen exposure. The T cell repertoires of several hundred subjects were profiled by immunosequencing and related to cytomegalovirus serostatus. Along with the approximately 670-subject first cohort, a separate validation cohort of roughly 110 different subjects was used. The study combined high-throughput TCR immunosequencing, statistical association of individual TCRs with disease status, and machine learning to predict cytomegalovirus infection status. A later analysis re-examined previously published TCR beta repertoires from just over 650 donors and added high-resolution HLA genotyping to investigate patterns of TCR occurrence. The later analysis used no new phenotypic data to find candidate immune exposures, relying instead on TCR beta sequences and their occurrence across donors. In an earlier analysis of 587 of the donors, high-throughput TCR beta sequencing was used to judge whether each TCR beta V gene segment behaved as functional or pseudogenic. Donor age, sex, ethnicity and CMV serostatus were compiled alongside the repertoire data. In a later genetic analysis, genome-wide SNP genotypes for about three fifths of the 666 donors were used, and that subset was treated as a discovery cohort. All discovery cohort repertoires had been generated on a single sequencing platform. HLA typing covered class I and class II loci at four-digit resolution. The number of donors typed differed by locus, with 629-630 for A, B, C, DRB1 and DQB1, 522 for DQA1, about 610 for DPA1, and some 440 for DPB1. Roughly 5 DR-DQ haplotypes were handled as single units for association and clustering, since linkage in the cohort was strong. Among roughly 400 genotyped donors of the cohort, an average of about 240,000 unique TCR beta nucleotide sequences was sequenced per donor, of which approximately 18% were non-productive.

On this clone itself: Its antigen has not been determined. Base qualities were left out, and no much larger clone turns up one base away.

Deletion took 3 bases off V and 6 bases off J, with a span of 18 bases between the germline ends. In the germline V gene (reference sequence), CDR1 corresponds to LNHNV and CDR2 to YYDKDF. The CDR3 has 16 amino acids, counting the end cysteine and phenylalanine. The CDR3 DNA has 48 bases and is translated from base 1. The research as a whole found: Because some donors lacked HLA typing at each locus, the association tests relied only on the typed subset. Linkage disequilibrium might explain the correlated functional status among segregating V segments, but an unknown experimental factor could not be excluded. In a later analysis, several top co-occurrence clusters were reported to appear linked to parvovirus B19, influenza, CMV and Epstein-Barr virus. A further reported finding was that TCR beta sequences accurately predicted the HLA-A and HLA-B alleles for most subjects in the first cohort. In a later analysis, most CMV-associated TCR beta chains were found to appear HLA-restricted, with HLA associations seemingly driven largely by CMV exposure. Strong co-occurrence of HLA alleles, especially DR and DQ, made assigning TCR associations to individual alleles difficult. Some IMGT-functional V segments, including TRBV6-2 and TRBV6-3, could not be told apart with the 87-base-pair reads, so those segments were excluded. The authors suggested that the approach could potentially be extended to other disease states and immunological phenotypes. The sequencing pipeline was judged likely to have produced a cluster of highly shared sequence variants as a technical artifact. The classifier was reported to diagnose cytomegalovirus status with high specificity and sensitivity in both the original cohort and the validation cohort. Compared with equally common non-associated chains, HLA-associated TCR beta chains in a later analysis were more clonally expanded and had lower generation probabilities. A later genetic analysis associated a missense DCLRE1C variant with V-gene and J-gene trimming of TCR beta chains, and an independent cohort replicated the association. The cohort was sequenced for TCR beta chains only, and without alpha or paired-chain data the features that could be detected were limited. Three of the identified cytomegalovirus-associated TCR beta chains were confirmed in vitro to be specific for cytomegalovirus antigens. Roughly uniform sequencing depth across donors was assumed in presence/absence analyses, although this assumption may not hold. While some public TCRs were present in many individuals, most TCR sequences turned up only very rarely across donors. The only immune exposure information available for the cohort was CMV serostatus. The earlier analysis of around 600 of the donors excluded 15 to 20 rarely observed V segments, including chromosome 9 orphons, because counts were too low. According to a later analysis, TCR association rates differed among HLA loci, with DRB1 alleles showing the most associated TCRs and HLA-C alleles showing the fewest. An earlier analysis of around 600 of the donors showed that most TCR beta V segments appeared in productive rearrangements either about 87% or about 30% of the time, which broadly matched IMGT annotations. The study listed around 160 TCR beta chains as associated with cytomegalovirus. A later analysis associated about 17,000 TCR beta sequences with specific HLA alleles at a false discovery rate of 0.05. Compared with the approximately 670-donor mean, donors in an Asian-associated ancestry cluster had fewer N-insertions in productive TCRs, according to a later genetic analysis.

The cohort was made up of several hundred healthy bone marrow donors. At the time of sampling, all cohort members were nominally healthy, though unrecorded immune exposures were likely present. The donor tested CMV seronegative and was one of the 352 seronegative cohort members. Each donor provided a peripheral blood sample, and peripheral blood mononuclear cells were used for TCR beta sequencing. Genomic DNA was extracted from the blood cell samples with the Qiagen DNeasy Blood Extraction Kit. Library preparation used the immunoSEQ multiplex PCR assay. For the multiplex PCR, a mixture combining 60 forward primers for TCR Vbeta segments and 13 reverse primers for TCR Jbeta segments was used. Amplification of the CDR3 region of rearranged TCR beta genes was performed with a multiplex PCR assay on genomic DNA. Amplified TCR beta libraries were sequenced as 87-base-pair reads on the Illumina HiSeq System. On the study's bioinformatics: In a later analysis, tens of millions of unique TCR beta chains were counted across the 500 to 700 repertoires, and roughly 11 million of these chains were shared by at least two donors. A nearest-neighbor algorithm error-corrected the raw reads and collapsed the reads into unique sequences, merging closely related sequences to remove PCR and sequencing errors. Alignment of CDR3 sequences to IMGT reference sequences was used to assign V, D and J gene segments. Each retained sequence needed at least a six-nucleotide match to both a V gene segment and a J gene segment. A rearrangement was called productive if the CDR3 had no stop codons and remained in frame with V and J, and every other rearrangement was called non-productive. Following IMGT convention, CDR3 was defined as the stretch from the second conserved V-encoded cysteine up to the conserved J-encoded phenylalanine. The earlier analysis of about 560 of the donors excluded any sequence lacking an unambiguous match to a single V gene segment. In an earlier analysis of 450 to 700 of the donors, V segments were called functional above 56.7% productive rearrangements and were called segregating when the between-donor standard deviation exceeded 5%. A statistical classification framework was built for diagnosing cytomegalovirus status from the catalog of TCR beta chain sequences. In a later analysis, TCR nucleotide sequences were compared against IMGT/GENE-DB human TR gene sequences so that V and J genes could be assigned. In a later analysis, CDR3 sequences and most-parsimonious VDJ recombination scenarios were assigned using the TCRdist pipeline. In a later analysis, every TCR beta chain was defined by the combination of its CDR3 amino acid sequence and its V-gene family, and reads without a unique V-gene family were dropped. To address suspected cross-contamination and a sequencing artifact, a later analysis removed approximately 600 highly shared, low-generation-probability nucleotide sequences. In a later analysis, a clonal expansion index was calculated for each public chain from normalized within-repertoire ranks of inferred template counts. In a later analysis, generation probabilities were computed with a VDJ recombination model fitted to out-of-frame rearrangements, and the resulting probabilities were checked against IGoR. Hypergeometric tests were used in a later analysis to score TCR-TCR, TCR-HLA and TCR-CMV co-occurrence, with a repertoire-size bias correction applied to the TCR pairs. A later analysis estimated false discovery rates by permuting HLA or CMV assignments 20 times. In a later analysis, co-occurring TCRs were grouped using DBSCAN, and TCRdist sequence similarity was added for clustering within HLA-allele-positive subsets. For co-occurrence clustering, repertoires with fewer than 30,000 or more than 120,000 public chains were excluded, along with about five repertoires with anomalous nucleotide sharing. Drawn from immuneACCESS, this table holds only the in-frame rearrangements with V and J called that TCRdb kept. Clones are partly lost; checked studies trace under half to an unresolved V gene and leave the rest unexplained. Clone size and the V and J calls come from that table; the DNA yielded D and trimming. The sample data list fewer than 150,000 clones, and 78% of these were observed just once. The leading ten clones occupy less than 3.5% of the sample.

Sequencing input: PBMCs. The clonotype originates from a male donor in good health and CMV-seronegative. The rearranged chain carries TRBV15 and TRBJ1-5; TRBD1 is possibly the D segment (6 matching bases). CDR3 loop: CATSRTLLQGSQPQHF. DNA sequence: TGTGCCACCAGCAGGACATTACTGCAGGGGTCTCAGCCCCAGCATTTT.